This record covers a single TCR beta chain. This sample is part of a study of cytomegalovirus exposure and HLA in healthy donors. Both 60 Vbeta primers and 13 Jbeta primers went into the PCR. TCRdb keeps only in-frame clones here, not all; method: immunoSEQ multiplex PCR. Among 150,000 to 200,000 clones listed, about 80% were seen once. CDR3 length: 18 residues. CDR1 and CDR2 (germline): SGHTA, FQGNSA. V lost 1 base to trimming and J lost 0 bases; unmatched junction nucleotides: 11. Donors consisted of healthy bone marrow donors. The TCR comes from a man aged 30 to 45 in good health and CMV-seropositive. The genes are TRBV7-2 and TRBJ1-2; 7 bases align to TRBD1. Sample: PBMCs. In nucleotides, the CDR3 is TGTGCCAGCAGCTTAGGGGACAGACTTAAAGAAGCTAACTATGGCTACACCTTC. Amino acid sequence: CASSLGDRLKEANYGYTF. Full variable domain (remainder filled in from reference TRBV7-2 and TRBJ1-2): GAGVSQSPSNKVTEKGKDVELRCDPISGHTALYWYRQSLGQGLEFLIYFQGNSAPDKSGLPSDRFSAERTGGSVSTLTIQRTQQEDSAVYLCASSLGDRLKEANYGYTFGSGTRLTVV.